The rows below give T cell receptor beta chains drawn from one sample of a study of T-cell reconstitution after alpha-beta-depleted transplantation in children. TCRdb fed the PCR reads into MiXCR, producing one record per CDR3 protein. The sample lists some 240,000 distinct CDR3 sequences; around 9.7% were seen once. Sequenced material: PBMCs from the stem cell graft donor, taken from the stem cell graft. The receptor set was obtained from a human donor who donated a stem cell graft to a child with SCID. CDR3s include the opening cysteine and the closing phenylalanine or tryptophan.

j_call | v_call | cdr3_aa
TRBJ1-2 | TRBV18 | CASSPLDAAQGFGGYTF
TRBJ2-3 | TRBV6-1 | CASRDWHTDTQYF
TRBJ1-3 | TRBV20-1 | CSAGDRGSGNTIYF
TRBJ1-4 | TRBV20-1 | CSASTGSGNEKLFF
TRBJ1-2 | TRBV7-9 | CASSLAGGPSGYTF
TRBJ2-5 | TRBV24-1 | CATSEGRDQETQYF
TRBJ1-5 | TRBV12-3/TRBV12-4 | CASSSRGGAGNQPQHF
TRBJ2-2 | TRBV5-1 | CASSLNPGELFF
TRBJ2-7 | TRBV3-1 | CASSQDLTRYEQYF
TRBJ2-1 | TRBV30 | CAWSGHSYNEQFF
TRBJ2-3 | TRBV9 | CASSVGGLVRHTQYF
TRBJ2-7 | TRBV25-1 | CARGPGLQSNEQYF
TRBJ2-2 | TRBV5-1 | CASSFQTGTGELFF
TRBJ2-6 | TRBV10-3 | CATRRGQGFSSGANVLTF
TRBJ1-2 | TRBV5-1 | CASRFLRGEDYGYTF
TRBJ2-7 | TRBV3-1 | CASSFKGQGGDEQYF
TRBJ1-5 | TRBV6-1 | CASSEYRRGDQPQHF